This record looks at one T cell receptor beta chain sequence and its context. Its antigen is not yet known. A much bigger clone sits one base away, suggesting this may be a read error. The sample comes from a study of vaccination and CD4 T cells after COVID-19 (dated by TCRdb to between 2021 and 2024). Looking at the study overall: Every convalescent patient had a positive nasal swab PCR test for SARS-CoV-2, with mild disease in several patients and severe disease in one. The cultures were stimulated with overlapping spike peptide pools from SARS-CoV-2 and from the common cold coronaviruses HCoV-NL63, HCoV-OC43 and HCoV-229E. Participants received two doses of either the Pfizer-BioNTech BNT162b2 vaccine (n=8) or the Moderna mRNA-1273 vaccine (n=2). The time from the second vaccine dose to post-vaccine blood sampling had a median of roughly 72 days and ranged from about 14 to 250 days. Post-COVID blood samples from convalescent patients were collected a median of about 110 days after diagnosis, with a range of roughly 30 to 170 days. In 10 COVID-19 convalescent patients and a handful of infection-naive healthy vaccine recipients, the spike-specific CD4+ TCR repertoire before mRNA vaccination was compared with the repertoire after mRNA vaccination. In control cultures, a CEFX viral epitope pool was used as positive control, an HIV-1 Nef peptide pool was used as negative control, or no peptide was added. The convalescent cohort included six males and four females, with two Hispanic individuals, seven Caucasians, two Asians and one multiracial person. Results and caveats for the whole study, not just this receptor: Among convalescent patients, a median around 86% of the SARS-CoV-2-reactive clones seen after vaccination appeared only after vaccination, which suggests priming specific to the vaccine. The study included relatively few convalescent patients and did not analyze early timepoints after natural infection. An increase in the median number of SARS-CoV-2-reactive clonotypes from around 20 after infection to some 38 after vaccination was observed, but the change was not found to be significant. Of the vaccine-specific clones found in convalescent patients, nearly all (304 of 307) were mono-reactive for SARS-CoV-2 spike instead of being cross-reactive with common cold coronaviruses.

The germline V gene encodes CDR1 DFQATT and CDR2 SNEGSKA (reference sequence). Including the terminal cysteine and phenylalanine, the CDR3 comprises 14 residues. Left in the record is the CDR3 DNA by itself, 42 bases read in frame from the first base. Library creation used PCR. DNA from cultured CD4+ T cells was subjected to TCR sequencing with the Oncomine TCR Beta short-read assay at the Johns Hopkins FTIC core. The QIAamp micro DNA kit was used to extract genomic DNA from the cultured CD4+ T cells. The Oncomine TCR Beta libraries from cultured CD4+ T cells were pooled using unique dual indexes and then sequenced on an Illumina iSeq 100. Under the source paper's analysis protocol: Non-productive sequences were removed, and CDR3s that did not start with C, did not end with F or W, or were shorter than 7 amino acids were discarded. The MANAFEST web application identified antigen-specific clonotypes by comparing peptide-stimulated wells against reference wells and other culture wells. For a clone to be called positive, the clone needed an FDR below 0.05, an odds ratio above 5, and a productive frequency above 0.1% in at least two of three replicate wells. Clonotypes that were significantly expanded in both SARS-CoV-2 spike wells and at least one common cold coronavirus spike condition were defined as cross-reactive. Using R version 3.6.1, CDR3 homology was evaluated through Levenshtein distances (stringdist) along with unrooted phylogenetic trees (ape). TCRdb's own reprocessing of the public reads used fastp at Q25 and MiXCR and kept productive beta chains. Rows merge per CDR3 protein into single entries with the most common DNA and genes. TCRdb's processing, not the authors' own work, is the source of the V and J calls. The sample table lists 7,500 to 9,500 distinct CDR3 sequences, 21% of them with a count of one. Roughly 9% of the sample goes to the ten largest clones.

The intended sense of this specimen's treatment or condition label: approximately 11-day PBMC culture with coronavirus spike peptide pools or control peptides (ViraFEST assay). The ViraFEST assay, used in the study, expanded antigen-specific T cells with peptide pools and then identified the expanded clonotypes through TCR sequencing. The convalescent patients' positive SARS-CoV-2 PCR tests were from March to December 2020, which was before the Alpha, Beta and Delta variants emerged in the United States. PBMCs were cultured at approximately 2 million per well in IMDM supplemented with around 5.5% human AB serum and about 10 IU/ml IL-2, with 9.5 to 10 ug/ml peptide pools added. On days 3 and 7, half of the culture medium was replaced with fresh IL-2-containing medium. CD4+ T cells were isolated after approximately 10 days of culture through negative selection using the EasySep CD4+ T cell isolation kit. PBMCs were separated from whole blood using Ficoll-Paque Plus gradient centrifugation and then either used fresh or cryopreserved at -140C. Culture conditions were generally each tested in triplicate wells.

The sequences come from CD4+ T cells from blood, cultured in vitro, collected after SARS-CoV-2 vaccination. This chain joins TRBV20-1 to TRBJ2-5, and 13 junction bases match TRBD2. This receptor was taken from a human donor who had recovered from COVID-19. Read as DNA, the sequence is TGCAGTGCTAGACGGACTAGCGGGGGAGAGGCCCAGTACTTC. Translation gives CSARRTSGGEAQYF.